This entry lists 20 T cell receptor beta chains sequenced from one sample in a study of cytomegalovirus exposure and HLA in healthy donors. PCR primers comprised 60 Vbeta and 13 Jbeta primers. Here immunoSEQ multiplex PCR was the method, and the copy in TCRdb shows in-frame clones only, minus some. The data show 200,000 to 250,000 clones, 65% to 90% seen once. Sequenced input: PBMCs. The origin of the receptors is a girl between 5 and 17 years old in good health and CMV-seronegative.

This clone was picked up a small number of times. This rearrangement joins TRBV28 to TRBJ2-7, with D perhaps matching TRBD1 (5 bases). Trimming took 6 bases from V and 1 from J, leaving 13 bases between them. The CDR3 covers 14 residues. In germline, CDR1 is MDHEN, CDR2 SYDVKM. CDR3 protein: CASRTGPASYEQYF. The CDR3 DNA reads TGTGCCAGCAGAACAGGCCCGGCTTCCTACGAGCAGTACTTC.

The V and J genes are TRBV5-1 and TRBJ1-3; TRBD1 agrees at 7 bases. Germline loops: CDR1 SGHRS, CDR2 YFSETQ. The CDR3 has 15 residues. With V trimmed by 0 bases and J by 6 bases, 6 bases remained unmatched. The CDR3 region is CASSLGDRDENTIYF. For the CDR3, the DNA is TGCGCCAGCAGCTTGGGAGACAGGGACGAAAACACCATATATTTT. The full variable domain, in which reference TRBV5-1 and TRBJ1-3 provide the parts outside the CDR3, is KAGVTQTPRYLIKTRGQQVTLSCSPISGHRSVSWYQQTPGQGLQFLFEYFSETQRNKGNFPGRFSGRQFSNSRSEMNVSTLELGDSALYLCASSLGDRDENTIYFGEGSWLTVV.

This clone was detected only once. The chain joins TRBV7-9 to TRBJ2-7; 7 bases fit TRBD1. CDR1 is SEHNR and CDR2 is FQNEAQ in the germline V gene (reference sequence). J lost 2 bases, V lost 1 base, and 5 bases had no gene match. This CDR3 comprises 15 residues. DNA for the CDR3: TGTGCCAGCAGCTTAGGGCAGGGGGTTACCTACGAGCAGTACTTC. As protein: CASSLGQGVTYEQYF.

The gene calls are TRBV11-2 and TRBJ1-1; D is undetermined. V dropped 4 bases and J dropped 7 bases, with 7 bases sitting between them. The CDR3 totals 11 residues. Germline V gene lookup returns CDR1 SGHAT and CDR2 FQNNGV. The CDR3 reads CASSSSREAFF. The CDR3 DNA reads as TGTGCCAGCAGCTCTTCTCGTGAAGCTTTCTTT.

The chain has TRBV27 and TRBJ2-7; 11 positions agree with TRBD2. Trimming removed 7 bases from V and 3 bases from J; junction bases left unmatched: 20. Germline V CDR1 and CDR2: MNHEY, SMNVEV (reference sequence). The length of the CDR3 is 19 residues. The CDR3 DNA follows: TGTGCCAGCACTCCCCTAGATTTTCTGACTAGCGGGAAAAACTACGAGCAGTACTTC. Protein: CASTPLDFLTSGKNYEQYF.

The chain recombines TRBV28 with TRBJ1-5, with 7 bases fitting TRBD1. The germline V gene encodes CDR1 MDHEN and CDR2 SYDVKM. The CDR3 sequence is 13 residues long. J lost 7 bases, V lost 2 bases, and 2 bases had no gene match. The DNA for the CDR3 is TGTGCCAGCAGTTTAGCGGGACAGCAGCCCCAGCATTTT. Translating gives CASSLAGQQPQHF.

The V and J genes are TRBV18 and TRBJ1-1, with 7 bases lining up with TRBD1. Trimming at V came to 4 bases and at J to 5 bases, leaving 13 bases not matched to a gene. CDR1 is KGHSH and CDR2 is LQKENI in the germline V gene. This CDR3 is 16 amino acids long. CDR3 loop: CASSLIARQGDTEAFF. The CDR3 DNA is TGTGCCAGCTCACTTATAGCCAGGCAGGGGGATACTGAAGCTTTCTTT. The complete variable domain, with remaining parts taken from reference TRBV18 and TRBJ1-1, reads NAGVMQNPRHLVRRRGQEARLRCSPMKGHSHVYWYRQLPEEGLKFMVYLQKENIIDESGMPKERFSAEFPKEGPSILRIQQVVRGDSAAYFCASSLIARQGDTEAFFGQGTRLTVV.

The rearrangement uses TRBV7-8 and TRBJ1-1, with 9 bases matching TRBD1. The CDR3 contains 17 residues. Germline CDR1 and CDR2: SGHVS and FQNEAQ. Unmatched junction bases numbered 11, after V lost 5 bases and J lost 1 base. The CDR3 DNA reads TGTGCCAGCAGCCTGGGTGGGGGGACAGGGTCGAACACTGAAGCTTTCTTT. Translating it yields CASSLGGGTGSNTEAFF.

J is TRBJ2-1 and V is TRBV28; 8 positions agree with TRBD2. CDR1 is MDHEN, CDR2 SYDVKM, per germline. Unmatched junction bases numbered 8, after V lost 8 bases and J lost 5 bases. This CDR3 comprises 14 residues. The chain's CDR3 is CASSGGGPHNEQFF. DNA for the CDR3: TGTGCCAGCTCCGGGGGGGGACCACACAATGAGCAGTTCTTC.

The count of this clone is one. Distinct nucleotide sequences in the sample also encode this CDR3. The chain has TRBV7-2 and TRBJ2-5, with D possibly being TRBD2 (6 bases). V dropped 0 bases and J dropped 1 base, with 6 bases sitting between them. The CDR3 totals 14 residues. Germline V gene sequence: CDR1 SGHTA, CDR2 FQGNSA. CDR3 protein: CASSLAGGQETQYF. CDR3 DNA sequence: TGTGCCAGCAGCTTAGCCGGGGGCCAAGAGACCCAGTACTTC.

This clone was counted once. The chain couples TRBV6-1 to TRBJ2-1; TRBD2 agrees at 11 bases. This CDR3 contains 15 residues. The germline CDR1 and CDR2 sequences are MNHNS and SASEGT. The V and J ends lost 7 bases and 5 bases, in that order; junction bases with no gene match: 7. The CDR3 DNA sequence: TGTGCCAGCACAATACAGGGACTAGCGGACAATGAGCAGTTCTTC. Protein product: CASTIQGLADNEQFF.

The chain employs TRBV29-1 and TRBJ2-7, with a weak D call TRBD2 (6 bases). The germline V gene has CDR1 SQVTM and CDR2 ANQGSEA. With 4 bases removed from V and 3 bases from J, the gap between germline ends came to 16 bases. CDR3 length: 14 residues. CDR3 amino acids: CSVVGTFEGYEQYF. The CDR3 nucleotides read TGCAGCGTTGTAGGGACTTTCGAGGGCTACGAGCAGTACTTC.

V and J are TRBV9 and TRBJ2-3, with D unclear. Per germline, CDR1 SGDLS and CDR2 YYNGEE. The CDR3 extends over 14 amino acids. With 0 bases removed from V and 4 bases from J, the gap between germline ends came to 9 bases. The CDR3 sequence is CASSVAQFADTQYF. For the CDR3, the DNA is TGTGCCAGCAGCGTAGCTCAGTTCGCAGATACGCAGTATTTT.

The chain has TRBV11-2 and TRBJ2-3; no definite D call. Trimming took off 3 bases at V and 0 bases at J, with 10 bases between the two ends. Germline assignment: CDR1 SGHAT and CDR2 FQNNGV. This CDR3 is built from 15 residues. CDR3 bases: TGTGCCAGCAGCTTGGCTGCCTCTAGCACAGATACGCAGTATTTT. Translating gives CASSLAASSTDTQYF.

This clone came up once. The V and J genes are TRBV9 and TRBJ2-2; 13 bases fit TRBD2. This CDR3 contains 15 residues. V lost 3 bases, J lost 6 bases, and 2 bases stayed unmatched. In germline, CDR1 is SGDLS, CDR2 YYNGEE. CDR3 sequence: CASSGGTSGAGELFF. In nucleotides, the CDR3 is TGTGCCAGCAGCGGCGGGACTAGCGGGGCCGGGGAGCTGTTTTTT.

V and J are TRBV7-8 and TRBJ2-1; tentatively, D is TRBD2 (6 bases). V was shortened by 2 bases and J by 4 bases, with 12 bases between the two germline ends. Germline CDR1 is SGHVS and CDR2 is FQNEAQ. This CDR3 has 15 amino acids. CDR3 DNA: TGTGCCAGCAGCTTACCAGCGGGTGCGTACAATGAGCAGTTCTTC. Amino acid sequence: CASSLPAGAYNEQFF. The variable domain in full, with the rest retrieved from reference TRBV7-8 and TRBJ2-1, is GAGVSQSPRYKVAKRGQDVALRCDPISGHVSLFWYQQALGQGPEFLTYFQNEAQLDKSGLPSDRFFAERPEGSVSTLKIQRTQQEDSAVYLCASSLPAGAYNEQFFGPGTRLTVL.

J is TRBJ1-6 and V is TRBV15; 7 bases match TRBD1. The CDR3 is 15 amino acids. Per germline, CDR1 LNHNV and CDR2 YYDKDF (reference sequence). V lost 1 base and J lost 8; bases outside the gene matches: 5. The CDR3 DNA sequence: TGTGCCACCAGCAGAGGGGGACAGAGTCATTCACCCCTCCACTTT. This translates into CATSRGGQSHSPLHF.

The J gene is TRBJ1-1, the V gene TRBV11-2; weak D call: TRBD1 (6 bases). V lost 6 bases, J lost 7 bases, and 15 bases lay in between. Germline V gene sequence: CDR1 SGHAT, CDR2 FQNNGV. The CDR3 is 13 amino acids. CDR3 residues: CASSYYRAGEAFF. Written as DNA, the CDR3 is TGTGCCAGCAGTTACTACAGGGCCGGTGAAGCTTTCTTT.

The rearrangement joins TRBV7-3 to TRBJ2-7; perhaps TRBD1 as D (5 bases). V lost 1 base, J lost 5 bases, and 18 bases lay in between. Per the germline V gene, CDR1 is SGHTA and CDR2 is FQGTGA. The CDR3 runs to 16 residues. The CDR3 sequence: CASSLIGLGPLNEQYF. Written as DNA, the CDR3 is TGTGCCAGCAGCTTAATTGGATTGGGGCCGTTAAACGAGCAGTACTTC.

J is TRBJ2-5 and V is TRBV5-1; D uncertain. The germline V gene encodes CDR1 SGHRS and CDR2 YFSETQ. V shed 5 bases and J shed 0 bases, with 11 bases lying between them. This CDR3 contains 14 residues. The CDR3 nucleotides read TGCGCCAGCAGGTCCTCAGGAAACCAAGAGACCCAGTACTTC. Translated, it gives CASRSSGNQETQYF.